This TCR beta chain was sequenced for a study of cytomegalovirus exposure and HLA in healthy donors. This clone occurred a few times. Antigen: not known. CDR3 length: 15 residues. The germline V gene encodes CDR1 SEHNR and CDR2 FQNEAQ (reference sequence). V was cut by 4 bases and J by 4 bases, with 16 bases left in between. The PCR was carried out with 60 Vbeta primers and 13 Jbeta primers. Generated by immunoSEQ multiplex PCR, the TCRdb table keeps only in-frame clones and is missing some. The table has approximately 91,000 clones, 55% to 80% seen once. Findings and limits, study-wide: What was likely a sequencing artifact was a cluster of highly shared sequence variants. An analysis that was carried out later associated 15,000 to 20,000 TCR beta sequences with HLA alleles at 0.05 false discovery rate. Several of the most significant clusters were apparently associated with common viral pathogens in a later analysis. The classifier reportedly diagnosed cytomegalovirus status with high specificity and sensitivity.

The sample taken for sequencing was PBMCs. This sequence joins TRBV7-9 and TRBJ2-5; D perhaps matches TRBD1 (6 bases). The sequence was collected from a female donor in good health and CMV-seronegative. The CDR3 sequence: CASSSRPTGTETQYF. The DNA of the CDR3 is TGTGCCAGCAGCTCCCGGCCCACAGGGACAGAGACCCAGTACTTC.